These 30 T cell receptor beta chains came from one sample sequenced in a study of blood T cell repertoires in COVID-19. The protocol was immunoSEQ multiplex PCR, while the TCRdb copy is restricted to in-frame clones and leaves out a portion. The table shows 360,000 or so clones, with around four fifths occurring only once. The sample consisted of PBMCs or T cells enriched from blood (not recorded which). These receptors were taken from a woman in her forties or fifties who had recovered from COVID-19.

The J gene is TRBJ1-2, the V gene TRBV3-1 (or the pseudogene TRBV3-2); TRBD1 is a possible D gene (6 bases). V lost 0 bases, J lost 8 bases, and 25 bases lay in between. Per the germline V gene, CDR1 is LGHDT and CDR2 is YNNKEL (reference sequence). This CDR3 contains 18 residues. CDR3 protein: CASSQDLLLDSRVHGYTF. The CDR3 DNA sequence: TGTGCCAGCAGCCAAGATTTGTTGTTGGACAGCCGAGTTCACGGCTACACCTTC.

This clone is a singleton in its sample. V is TRBV27 and J is TRBJ2-1; TRBD1 aligns across 9 bases. The CDR3 contains 17 residues. Germline loops: CDR1 MNHEY, CDR2 SMNVEV (reference sequence). The V and J ends lost 5 bases and 0 bases, in that order; junction bases with no gene match: 8. CDR3 in DNA: TGTGCCAGCAGTCCCGGGACAGGGAGGGGCTCCTACAATGAGCAGTTCTTC. It encodes CASSPGTGRGSYNEQFF.

This clone was counted between two and nine times. The chain uses TRBV9 and TRBJ1-1; the D is unclear. Germline V lookup: CDR1 SGDLS, CDR2 YYNGEE. The CDR3 covers 14 residues. The V end was cut by 3 bases, the J end by 4 bases, with 13 bases between. The CDR3 region is CASSETSLITEAFF. The CDR3 bases are TGTGCCAGCAGCGAGACTTCCCTAATCACTGAAGCTTTCTTT. The full variable domain, completed using reference TRBV9 and TRBJ1-1, is DSGVTQTPKHLITATGQRVTLRCSPRSGDLSVYWYQQSLDQGLQFLIQYYNGEERAKGNILERFSAQQFPDLHSELNLSSLELGDSALYFCASSETSLITEAFFGQGTRLTVV.

The rearrangement joins TRBV5-1 to TRBJ2-5, with TRBD1 identical over 12 bases. The CDR3 sequence is 17 residues long. Trimming cost V 4 bases and J 5 bases; bases outside gene matches: 12. Germline CDR1 reads SGHRS; CDR2 reads YFSETQ. CDR3 protein: CASSVTGTGGAGETQYF. Written as DNA, the CDR3 is TGCGCCAGCAGCGTCACCGGGACAGGGGGCGCGGGGGAGACCCAGTACTTC.

This CDR3 reads CASSVGRTDTQYF. The CDR3 DNA reads TGTGCCAGCAGCGTAGGGCGCACAGATACGCAGTATTTT. The chain has TRBV9 and TRBJ2-3; D remains ambiguous. Per germline, CDR1 SGDLS and CDR2 YYNGEE. The CDR3 sequence is 13 residues long. Trimming removed 0 bases at V and 1 base at J, with 3 bases between.

This sequence joins TRBV28 and TRBJ2-1, with 13 positions matching TRBD2. Looked up from germline, CDR1 is MDHEN and CDR2 is SYDVKM. This CDR3 spans 15 amino acids. The J segment lost 8 bases and the V segment lost 6 bases, leaving 7 bases of the junction unmatched. CDR3 DNA: TGTGCCAGCAGCTCGAGCGGGACTAGCGGGGATGAGCAGTTCTTC. It specifies CASSSSGTSGDEQFF.

This chain uses TRBV7-9 with TRBJ2-5; maybe TRBD1 (6 bases). Trimming stripped 7 bases from V and 2 bases from J, with 14 bases between. The germline CDR1 and CDR2 sequences are SEHNR and FQNEAQ (reference sequence). CDR3 length: 14 amino acids. The CDR3 DNA is TGTGCCAGCACCCTCCCGGGACATCAAGAGACCCAGTACTTC. Its protein product is CASTLPGHQETQYF.

V and J are TRBV27 and TRBJ1-1, with 7 bases aligning to TRBD1. The CDR3 has 16 amino acids. Trimming removed 0 bases from V and 0 bases from J; junction bases left unmatched: 4. Germline V gene sequence: CDR1 MNHEY, CDR2 SMNVEV (reference sequence). The DNA of the CDR3 is TGTGCCAGCAGTTTATCAGCGACAGGGATGAACACTGAAGCTTTCTTT. Amino acids: CASSLSATGMNTEAFF.

V is TRBV28 and J is TRBJ1-4; a possible D gene is TRBD1 (5 bases). The CDR3 is made up of 15 amino acids. With 6 bases removed from V and 2 bases from J, the gap between germline ends came to 13 bases. Germline CDR1 MDHEN, CDR2 SYDVKM. As DNA, the CDR3 is TGTGCCAGCAGGCCAGTGGGGCCCACTAATGAAAAACTGTTTTTT. This sequence encodes CASRPVGPTNEKLFF.

The V gene is TRBV19, the J gene TRBJ1-1; 7 bases fit TRBD1. Germline V CDR1 and CDR2: LNHDA, SQIVND (reference sequence). This CDR3 contains 15 residues. V lost 3 bases to trimming and J lost 7 bases; unmatched junction nucleotides: 11. The CDR3 sequence is CASSIGGTVKYEAFF. The CDR3, as DNA: TGTGCCAGTAGTATTGGCGGGACAGTAAAGTATGAAGCTTTCTTT.

The chain joins TRBV3-1 (or the pseudogene TRBV3-2) to TRBJ2-1; 9 bases line up with TRBD2. This CDR3 is 16 amino acids long. Trimming took 0 bases from V and 9 from J; bases not matched to a gene: 9. CDR1 is LGHDT, CDR2 YNNKEL, per germline (reference sequence). CDR3 nucleotides: TGTGCCAGCAGCCAAGATCCCGCGGGAGGGCCTGGTGAGCAGTTCTTC. Its protein is CASSQDPAGGPGEQFF.

This chain joins TRBV27 and TRBJ1-3; 7 bases agree with TRBD1. This CDR3 region has 16 residues. Germline CDR1 and CDR2: MNHEY and SMNVEV (reference sequence). The V segment lost 6 bases and the J segment 4 bases; nucleotides outside the gene matches: 12. The CDR3 reads CASSPRQGLAGNTIYF. In DNA form, the CDR3 reads TGTGCCAGCAGCCCTCGACAGGGTTTGGCGGGAAACACCATATATTTT.

This clone was counted many times. The chain uses TRBV6-1 and TRBJ2-1; 10 bases line up with TRBD2. Looked up from germline, CDR1 is MNHNS and CDR2 is SASEGT. The V and J ends lost 2 bases and 7 bases, in that order; junction bases with no gene match: 5. There are 15 residues in the CDR3. CDR3 sequence: CASSETAGGPNEQFF. The DNA for the CDR3 is TGTGCCAGCAGTGAAACAGCGGGAGGGCCAAATGAGCAGTTCTTC.

CDR3 region: CASSLTTPRGANADTQYF. DNA of the CDR3: TGTGCCAGCAGTCTCACGACTCCTCGGGGGGCGAATGCGGATACGCAGTATTTT. The chain links TRBV27 to TRBJ2-3, with D tentatively TRBD2 (7 bases). Trimming shortened V by 5 bases and J by 6 bases, and 27 bases separated the two germline ends. This CDR3 region has 18 residues. Germline assignment: CDR1 MNHEY and CDR2 SMNVEV (reference sequence).

The rearrangement joins TRBV5-4 to TRBJ2-3; D is ambiguous. V dropped 0 bases and J dropped 4 bases, with 6 bases sitting between them. Germline values: CDR1 SGHNT, CDR2 YYREEE (reference sequence). The CDR3 is 13 residues long. The CDR3 loop is CASSLDRADTQYF. CDR3 bases: TGTGCCAGCAGCTTGGATCGGGCAGATACGCAGTATTTT.

The chain's CDR3 is CASSAQELQGAHYGYTF. CDR3 in DNA: TGTGCCAGCAGCGCACAGGAATTGCAGGGGGCGCATTATGGCTACACCTTC. This sequence joins TRBV9 and TRBJ1-2; TRBD1 agrees at 8 bases. The CDR3 is 17 residues long. Germline loops: CDR1 SGDLS, CDR2 YYNGEE. The J segment lost 5 bases and the V segment lost 3 bases, leaving 15 bases of the junction unmatched.

V is TRBV12-5 and J is TRBJ2-2; 7 positions match TRBD1. CDR3 size: 16 residues. Germline trimming cut 5 bases from V and 0 bases from J; bases unmatched to any gene: 6. Per germline, CDR1 LGHNT and CDR2 FRNRAP. DNA of the CDR3: TGTGCTAGTGGTGAAGTGACAGGGACGAACACCGGGGAGCTGTTTTTT. Its translation is CASGEVTGTNTGELFF.

The V and J genes are TRBV7-8 and TRBJ1-1, with unresolved D. V lost 9 bases, J lost 2 bases, and 10 bases lay in between. Germline loops: CDR1 SGHVS, CDR2 FQNEAQ. The CDR3 runs to 12 residues. The chain's CDR3 is CASSRLNTEAFF. The CDR3 DNA is TGTGCCAGTAGCCGTCTTAACACTGAAGCTTTCTTT.

The chain recombines TRBV5-8 with TRBJ1-2; 8 nucleotides match TRBD1. This CDR3 is built from 13 residues. With V trimmed by 4 bases and J by 8 bases, 7 bases remained unmatched. The germline V gene has CDR1 SGHTS and CDR2 YDEGEE. The CDR3 bases are TGTGCCAGCAGCCCGGACAGGGCTGGGGGCTACACCTTC. This sequence encodes CASSPDRAGGYTF.

A note on this clone: The sample holds other DNA sequences that translate to the same CDR3. The genes are TRBV27 and TRBJ1-5; weak D call: TRBD1 (6 bases). V lost 1 base and J 5 bases, leaving 9 bases between the germline ends. Germline V gives CDR1 MNHEY, CDR2 SMNVEV (reference sequence). The CDR3 is 14 amino acids. Here the CDR3 reads CASSLWGGDQPQHF. CDR3 nucleotide sequence: TGTGCCAGCAGTTTATGGGGGGGCGATCAGCCCCAGCATTTT.

V is TRBV5-4 and J is TRBJ2-2; TRBD1 agrees at 7 bases. Germline V gene data show CDR1 as SGHNT and CDR2 as YYREEE (reference sequence). The CDR3 runs 15 residues. J was trimmed by 1 base and V by 3 bases; bases with no gene match: 3. CDR3 residues: CASSWDSMNTGELFF. Here the CDR3 DNA reads TGTGCCAGCAGCTGGGACAGCATGAACACCGGGGAGCTGTTTTTT.

DNA of the CDR3: TGTGCCAGCAGCTTAGGGACAGGGCGGGAAAAACTGTTTTTT. This sequence encodes CASSLGTGREKLFF. The gene calls are TRBV7-2 and TRBJ1-4, with 8 bases lining up with TRBD1. Looked up from germline, CDR1 is SGHTA and CDR2 is FQGNSA. The CDR3 extends over 14 amino acids. The trim removed 1 base at V and 8 bases at J, leaving 3 bases unmatched.

This sequence joins TRBV27 and TRBJ1-2; TRBD1 aligns across 7 bases. CDR1 is MNHEY, CDR2 SMNVEV, per germline (reference sequence). CDR3 size: 14 residues. The V and J ends lost 4 bases and 6 bases, in that order; junction bases with no gene match: 8. The CDR3 here is CASSSLRGQDGYTF. Written as DNA, the CDR3 is TGTGCCAGCAGTTCTTTAAGGGGGCAGGATGGCTACACCTTC.

This clone has a single count. V is TRBV28 and J is TRBJ2-7; 9 bases agree with TRBD2. Germline values: CDR1 MDHEN, CDR2 SYDVKM. After removal of 5 bases from V and 2 bases from J, the junction contained 4 bases not matched to a gene. The CDR3 contains 14 residues. The CDR3 nucleotides are TGTGCCAGCAGTACGACTAGCGGTGCCTACGAGCAGTACTTC. Its translation: CASSTTSGAYEQYF.

The chain couples TRBV7-2 to TRBJ1-6; 9 bases are a match to TRBD1. CDR1 is SGHTA and CDR2 is FQGNSA in the germline V gene. Trimming took 1 base from V and 10 from J; bases not matched to a gene: 14. The CDR3 sequence is 18 residues long. The CDR3 sequence: CASSLGLLGTGSRSPLHF. CDR3 coding DNA: TGTGCCAGCAGCTTAGGGCTTCTCGGGACAGGGTCTAGATCACCCCTCCACTTT. The whole variable domain, remainder taken from reference TRBV7-2 and TRBJ1-6, is GAGVSQSPSNKVTEKGKDVELRCDPISGHTALYWYRQSLGQGLEFLIYFQGNSAPDKSGLPSDRFSAERTGGSVSTLTIQRTQQEDSAVYLCASSLGLLGTGSRSPLHFGNGTRLTVT.

The chain recombines TRBV6-1 with TRBJ1-2, with TRBD1 matching 9 bases. The junction had 11 bases not matched to a gene; V was cut back by 1 base and J by 5 bases. Germline V gene sequence: CDR1 MNHNS, CDR2 SASEGT. The CDR3 contains 17 residues. The CDR3 region is CASSEGIPGQGLYGYTF. The CDR3 DNA reads TGTGCCAGCAGTGAAGGGATCCCGGGACAGGGCCTTTATGGCTACACCTTC.

This clone was counted a few times. The genes are TRBV4-3 and TRBJ2-2; D remains ambiguous. The germline V gene has CDR1 LGHNA and CDR2 YSLEER. V lost 1 base, J lost 1 base, and 7 bases lay in between. There are 15 residues in the CDR3. The CDR3 sequence is CASSQVVQNTGELFF. Written as DNA, the CDR3 is TGCGCCAGCAGCCAAGTTGTTCAGAACACCGGGGAGCTGTTTTTT.

This clone was seen more than once but under ten times. This rearrangement joins TRBV27 to TRBJ1-5; no reliable D call. From germline, CDR1 is MNHEY and CDR2 SMNVEV (reference sequence). Trimming left V 6 bases short and J 7 bases short, with 19 bases between. The CDR3 length is 15 residues. DNA for the CDR3: TGTGCCAGCAGACCTTTTGAAGCCGAATGGCAGCCCCAGCATTTT. Its protein is CASRPFEAEWQPQHF.

The chain is built from TRBV7-2 and TRBJ1-2; D unclear. Trimming took off 5 bases at V and 4 bases at J, with 17 bases between the two ends. Germline V gene lookup returns CDR1 SGHTA and CDR2 FQGNSA. This CDR3 contains 15 residues. The CDR3 DNA reads as TGTGCCAGCAGCGAGAATCCAACGCCGATCTATGGCTACACCTTC. Translating it yields CASSENPTPIYGYTF.

The chain uses TRBV6-5 and TRBJ2-3; D gene uncertain. The CDR3 spans 14 residues. Trimming removed 6 bases from V and 2 bases from J, with 12 bases in between. Germline CDR1 MNHEY, CDR2 SVGAGI. Here the CDR3 reads CASSRAHPTDTQYF. The DNA for the CDR3 is TGTGCCAGCAGCCGCGCGCACCCCACAGATACGCAGTATTTT.